This T cell receptor beta chain was recorded in a study of CD4 T cells in relation to SARS-CoV-2 and coronaviruses. This CDR3 has 15 amino acids. V was cut by 8 bases and J by 7 bases, with 23 bases left in between. CDR1 ENHRY and CDR2 SYGVKD come from the germline V gene. The unexposed donors gave CD4+ T cells in about 2011-2018, prior to COVID-19. The cells were cultured for about ten days before CD4+ T cells were isolated. As cell numbers allowed, unexposed-donor CD4+ T cells faced SARS-CoV-2 S/N and four cold-coronavirus spikes. Half the medium was replaced with IL-2 medium on days 3 and 7. On this clone: Its antigen remains unidentified.

Here immunoSEQ multiplex PCR was the method, and the copy in TCRdb shows in-frame clones only, minus some. The sample gives about 24,000 clones, less than 75% of which show up once; 18% is in the top ten. J is TRBJ1-2 and V is TRBV10-3; D is ambiguous. This sequence originates from a human donor in good health. The sample was CD4+ T cells from PBMCs, cultured in vitro. CDR3 sequence: CAIEEQPNRPSGYTF. For the CDR3, the DNA is TGTGCCATCGAAGAACAGCCTAATCGTCCGTCTGGCTACACCTTC.